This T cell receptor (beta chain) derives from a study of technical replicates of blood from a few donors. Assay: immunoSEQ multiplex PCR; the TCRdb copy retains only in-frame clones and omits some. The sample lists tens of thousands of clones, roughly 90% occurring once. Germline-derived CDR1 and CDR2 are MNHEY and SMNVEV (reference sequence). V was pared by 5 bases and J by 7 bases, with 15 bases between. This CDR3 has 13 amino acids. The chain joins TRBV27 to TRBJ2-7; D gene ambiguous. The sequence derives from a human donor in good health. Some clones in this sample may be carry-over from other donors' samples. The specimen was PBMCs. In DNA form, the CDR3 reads TGTGCCAGCAGTCCCATGAGCGTCGGGGAGCAGTACTTC. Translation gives CASSPMSVGEQYF.